The entry below gives a single T cell receptor (beta chain) sequence along with its context. What it recognizes is unknown. V dropped 0 bases and J dropped 9; count of bases not matched to a gene: 17. This CDR3 has 19 amino acids. Per the germline V gene, CDR1 is SGDLS and CDR2 is YYNGEE. The data originate from a study of cytomegalovirus exposure and HLA in healthy donors. In the study overall: The 550 to 700 first-cohort repertoires and the 120 or so validation repertoires shared the same platform, a later analysis reported.

Repertoires were generated with immunoSEQ multiplex PCR, while TCRdb's copy carries only in-frame clones and drops some. This repertoire shows approximately 150,000 clones, roughly 89% found once; its top ten account for approximately 1.5%. Regarding the study as a whole: The study labeled 164 TCR beta chains cytomegalovirus-associated. Generally TCR sequences proved uncommon, though certain public TCRs appeared in numerous donors. A few of the chains that were CMV-associated were confirmed in vitro to be specific for CMV antigens.

The source is a woman in her twenties or thirties in good health and CMV-seronegative. V is TRBV9 and J is TRBJ2-1, with 11 bases that match TRBD2. The specimen sequenced was PBMCs. CDR3: CASSVGAEYELAGEVEQFF. CDR3 sequence (DNA): TGTGCCAGCAGCGTAGGAGCCGAGTATGAACTAGCGGGGGAGGTTGAGCAGTTCTTC.